Listed below are T cell receptor beta chains from one sample, sequenced in a study of identical twins. MiXCR was run by TCRdb on the 5' RACE reads, yielding one entry per CDR3 protein. The repertoire includes 400,000 to 500,000 distinct CDR3 sequences, around 20% of them detected once, and more than 10% sits in the top ten. The sample was naive T cells sorted from blood. The source of these receptors is a man aged 50 to 59 in good health. Each CDR3 is given with its conserved first and last residue. The D gene is left open where the match is weak. The size entry is marked missing in some rows and otherwise reads once, few, many or a size class.

D,V,J,size,DNA,CDR3
TRBD1,TRBV6-1,TRBJ2-7,-,TGTGCCAGCAGTGCCGGGACAGGCATAGTAGGCGAGCAGTACTTC,CASSAGTGIVGEQYF
TRBD1,TRBV4-1,TRBJ2-5,many,TGCGCCAGCAGCCAAGTAAAGGGGGCCGGAGAGACCCAGTACTTC,CASSQVKGAGETQYF
-,TRBV4-3,TRBJ1-3,-,TGCGCCAGCAGCCAAGATACTGGAAACACCATATATTTT,CASSQDTGNTIYF
-,TRBV9,TRBJ1-3,once,TGTGCCAGCAGCGTCACAGGGTTCTCTGGAAACACCATATATTTT,CASSVTGFSGNTIYF
-,TRBV7-2,TRBJ1-2,-,TGTGCCAGCAGCTTAGCCGGCGGGGAGATCGGTGGCTACACCTTC,CASSLAGGEIGGYTF
TRBD2,TRBV29-1,TRBJ2-7,many,TGCAGCGTCGCGAGCGGGAGGGGAGTGTCCGAGCAGTACTTC,CSVASGRGVSEQYF
-,TRBV4-3,TRBJ1-1,few,TGCGCCAGCAGCCAAGATATGCGGCCGAACACTGAAGCTTTCTTT,CASSQDMRPNTEAFF
TRBD2,TRBV7-9,TRBJ2-3,-,TGTGCCAGCAGCCCACCTTTAGCGGGGGGCTCCACAGATACGCAGTATTTT,CASSPPLAGGSTDTQYF
TRBD1,TRBV5-1,TRBJ2-1,-,TGCGCCAGCAGCGGAGGCCCCGCCAGGGGGCGCGATGAGCAGTTCTTC,CASSGGPARGRDEQFF
-,TRBV7-6,TRBJ2-1,-,TGTGCCAGCAGCTTAGGACGGGGAGCCTACAATGAGCAGTTCTTC,CASSLGRGAYNEQFF
TRBD1,TRBV4-2,TRBJ2-7,few,TGTGCCAGCAGCCAAGTTGGGACAGCCTACGAGCAGTACTTC,CASSQVGTAYEQYF
-,TRBV20-1,TRBJ1-5,-,TGCAGTGCTAGAGCCCTGGATCAGCCCCAGCATTTT,CSARALDQPQHF
-,TRBV15,TRBJ2-1,few,TGTGCCACCAGCAGAGAGCGCAGATACAATGAGCAGTTCTTC,CATSRERRYNEQFF
-,TRBV20-1,TRBJ2-1,few,TGCAGTGCTAGAGATAACGGCGCGGAGGGAGTCGTTTTC,CSARDNGAEGVVF
TRBD1,TRBV12-3/TRBV12-4,TRBJ1-1,many,TGTGCCAGCAGTTGGGACAGGACTTCGAACACTGAAGCTTTCTTT,CASSWDRTSNTEAFF
-,TRBV28,TRBJ2-7,-,TGTGCCAGCAGTTGGGCAGGGACCATCTACGAGCAGTACTTC,CASSWAGTIYEQYF
-,TRBV6-2/TRBV6-3,TRBJ1-1,few,TGTGCCAGCAGTTATTGGGCGAACACTGAAGCTTTCTTT,CASSYWANTEAFF
-,TRBV20-1,TRBJ1-2,-,TGCAGTGCTAGCAACCCAAAGACTGGAGCCTATGGCTACACCTTC,CSASNPKTGAYGYTF
-,TRBV12-3/TRBV12-4,TRBJ2-7,few,TGTGCCAGCAGTTTAAACGGCTACGAGCAGTACTTC,CASSLNGYEQYF
-,TRBV5-6,TRBJ2-7,-,TGTGCCAGCAGCTTAAAGGGACTGAACTCCTACGAGCAGTACTTC,CASSLKGLNSYEQYF
TRBD1,TRBV4-3,TRBJ2-5,few,TGCGCCAGCAGCGGGACAGTAGAAGAGACCCAGTACTTC,CASSGTVEETQYF
-,TRBV5-1,TRBJ2-1,-,TGCGCCAGCAGCTTGGAGGCTGCCAGCTCCTACAATGAGCAGTTCTTC,CASSLEAASSYNEQFF
-,TRBV9,TRBJ2-5,many,TGTGCCAGCAGCGTGGGTGGTGTACAGACCCAGTACTTC,CASSVGGVQTQYF
TRBD1,TRBV18,TRBJ2-1,-,TGTGCCAGCTCACCTCAAGTAGGGACAGGGGCGGGCAATGAGCAGTTCTTC,CASSPQVGTGAGNEQFF
TRBD2,TRBV12-3/TRBV12-4,TRBJ2-1,few,TGTGCCAGCAGTTGGACTAGCGGCTACAATGAGCAGTTCTTC,CASSWTSGYNEQFF
-,TRBV6-2/TRBV6-3,TRBJ2-3,many,TGTGCCAGCAGTTACGCCGAGGACGGGAGCACAGATACGCAGTATTTT,CASSYAEDGSTDTQYF
TRBD1,TRBV3-1,TRBJ1-2,-,TGTGCCAGCAGCCAATCCGGGACAGGGGGCTATGGCTACACCTTC,CASSQSGTGGYGYTF
-,TRBV29-1,TRBJ2-1,few,TGCAGCGGAGAATTCGTCCCCTACAATGAGCAGTTCTTC,CSGEFVPYNEQFF
-,TRBV5-1,TRBJ1-1,-,TGCGCCAGCAGCTTGGGAGAGGGTATGAACACTGAAGCTTTCTTT,CASSLGEGMNTEAFF
TRBD2,TRBV29-1,TRBJ2-3,many,TGCAGCGCTAGACTAGCGGGGACCACAGATACGCAGTATTTT,CSARLAGTTDTQYF
TRBD2,TRBV4-3,TRBJ2-1,-,TGCGCCAGCAGCCAAGATCGACTAGCGGCAGGGAACTCGTTCTTC,CASSQDRLAAGNSFF
-,TRBV4-2,TRBJ2-7,few,TGTGCCAGCAGCCAACTAGAGGGCGATCCGCAGTACTTC,CASSQLEGDPQYF
TRBD1,TRBV7-2,TRBJ1-6,-,TGTGCCAGCAGCTTAGAAAGTGGGACAGGAGGTTCACCCCTCCACTTT,CASSLESGTGGSPLHF
-,TRBV15,TRBJ1-5,many,TGTGCCACCAGCAGAGATGTCAACAATCAGCCCCAGCATTTT,CATSRDVNNQPQHF
-,TRBV2,TRBJ1-2,many,TGTGCCAGCAGCCGGGACGGCTATGGCTACACCTTC,CASSRDGYGYTF
-,TRBV20-1,TRBJ2-3,-,TGCAGTGGGGGAACGAGAGCAGATACGCAGTATTTT,CSGGTRADTQYF
-,TRBV10-3,TRBJ2-3,few,TGTGCCATCAGTGATCGGGCGGCGGATACGCAGTATTTT,CAISDRAADTQYF
TRBD1,TRBV5-5,TRBJ1-5,-,TGTGCCAGCAGCTTGGCGGGGGACAGCCTTTGGCCCCAGCATTTT,CASSLAGDSLWPQHF
TRBD2,TRBV6-1,TRBJ2-1,few,TGTGCCAGCAACCAAAGGCTAGCGGGAGAACAAGAGCAGTTCTTC,CASNQRLAGEQEQFF
TRBD1,TRBV12-3/TRBV12-4,TRBJ1-2,many,TGTGCCAGCAGTCCCGGACAGGGGGCGAACTATGGCTACACCTTC,CASSPGQGANYGYTF
-,TRBV7-9,TRBJ2-3,many,TGTGCCAGCAGCTTAGCCGGTGCAGATACGCAGTATTTT,CASSLAGADTQYF
-,TRBV12-3/TRBV12-4,TRBJ1-1,few,TGTGCCAGCAGTCGAAGACTGACGGGGAACACTGAAGCTTTCTTT,CASSRRLTGNTEAFF
-,TRBV7-2,TRBJ1-2,-,TGTGCCAGCAGCTTAGCTCTGGACGGACTAAGCGGCTACACCTTC,CASSLALDGLSGYTF
-,TRBV29-1,TRBJ1-1,many,TGCAGCGTAGAAAGGATGGGGATGTTGACCACTGAAGCTTTCTTT,CSVERMGMLTTEAFF
-,TRBV27,TRBJ2-7,-,TGTGCCAGCAGGCCCATAGCAGGGCCCGACGAGCAGTACTTC,CASRPIAGPDEQYF